The entry below gives a single T cell receptor (beta chain) sequence along with its context. A junction end diverges from the germline sequence, so it may reflect a read error. CDR3 length: 16 amino acids. Germline CDR1 SQVTM, CDR2 ANQGSEA. This record belongs to a study of T-cell memory formation after mild COVID-19. A single record per CDR3 protein comes from TCRdb applying MiXCR to the 5' RACE reads. The sample comprises about 88,000 distinct CDR3 sequences, about 23% of which are singletons, and around 40% rests with the top ten. Material for sequencing was PBMCs or a T cell subset sorted from them (not recorded which). The chain uses TRBV29-1 and TRBJ2-2; the match to TRBD1 covers 7 bases. The receptor comes from a man aged 18-30 years who had mild COVID-19 (a few samples of this study predate the infection). Cell type and time point are not known. The CDR3 DNA sequence: TGCAGCGTTGAGGACCGAGGGGGCTTGGGCACCGGGGAGCTGATTTTT. Its translation: CSVEDRGGLGTGELIF.